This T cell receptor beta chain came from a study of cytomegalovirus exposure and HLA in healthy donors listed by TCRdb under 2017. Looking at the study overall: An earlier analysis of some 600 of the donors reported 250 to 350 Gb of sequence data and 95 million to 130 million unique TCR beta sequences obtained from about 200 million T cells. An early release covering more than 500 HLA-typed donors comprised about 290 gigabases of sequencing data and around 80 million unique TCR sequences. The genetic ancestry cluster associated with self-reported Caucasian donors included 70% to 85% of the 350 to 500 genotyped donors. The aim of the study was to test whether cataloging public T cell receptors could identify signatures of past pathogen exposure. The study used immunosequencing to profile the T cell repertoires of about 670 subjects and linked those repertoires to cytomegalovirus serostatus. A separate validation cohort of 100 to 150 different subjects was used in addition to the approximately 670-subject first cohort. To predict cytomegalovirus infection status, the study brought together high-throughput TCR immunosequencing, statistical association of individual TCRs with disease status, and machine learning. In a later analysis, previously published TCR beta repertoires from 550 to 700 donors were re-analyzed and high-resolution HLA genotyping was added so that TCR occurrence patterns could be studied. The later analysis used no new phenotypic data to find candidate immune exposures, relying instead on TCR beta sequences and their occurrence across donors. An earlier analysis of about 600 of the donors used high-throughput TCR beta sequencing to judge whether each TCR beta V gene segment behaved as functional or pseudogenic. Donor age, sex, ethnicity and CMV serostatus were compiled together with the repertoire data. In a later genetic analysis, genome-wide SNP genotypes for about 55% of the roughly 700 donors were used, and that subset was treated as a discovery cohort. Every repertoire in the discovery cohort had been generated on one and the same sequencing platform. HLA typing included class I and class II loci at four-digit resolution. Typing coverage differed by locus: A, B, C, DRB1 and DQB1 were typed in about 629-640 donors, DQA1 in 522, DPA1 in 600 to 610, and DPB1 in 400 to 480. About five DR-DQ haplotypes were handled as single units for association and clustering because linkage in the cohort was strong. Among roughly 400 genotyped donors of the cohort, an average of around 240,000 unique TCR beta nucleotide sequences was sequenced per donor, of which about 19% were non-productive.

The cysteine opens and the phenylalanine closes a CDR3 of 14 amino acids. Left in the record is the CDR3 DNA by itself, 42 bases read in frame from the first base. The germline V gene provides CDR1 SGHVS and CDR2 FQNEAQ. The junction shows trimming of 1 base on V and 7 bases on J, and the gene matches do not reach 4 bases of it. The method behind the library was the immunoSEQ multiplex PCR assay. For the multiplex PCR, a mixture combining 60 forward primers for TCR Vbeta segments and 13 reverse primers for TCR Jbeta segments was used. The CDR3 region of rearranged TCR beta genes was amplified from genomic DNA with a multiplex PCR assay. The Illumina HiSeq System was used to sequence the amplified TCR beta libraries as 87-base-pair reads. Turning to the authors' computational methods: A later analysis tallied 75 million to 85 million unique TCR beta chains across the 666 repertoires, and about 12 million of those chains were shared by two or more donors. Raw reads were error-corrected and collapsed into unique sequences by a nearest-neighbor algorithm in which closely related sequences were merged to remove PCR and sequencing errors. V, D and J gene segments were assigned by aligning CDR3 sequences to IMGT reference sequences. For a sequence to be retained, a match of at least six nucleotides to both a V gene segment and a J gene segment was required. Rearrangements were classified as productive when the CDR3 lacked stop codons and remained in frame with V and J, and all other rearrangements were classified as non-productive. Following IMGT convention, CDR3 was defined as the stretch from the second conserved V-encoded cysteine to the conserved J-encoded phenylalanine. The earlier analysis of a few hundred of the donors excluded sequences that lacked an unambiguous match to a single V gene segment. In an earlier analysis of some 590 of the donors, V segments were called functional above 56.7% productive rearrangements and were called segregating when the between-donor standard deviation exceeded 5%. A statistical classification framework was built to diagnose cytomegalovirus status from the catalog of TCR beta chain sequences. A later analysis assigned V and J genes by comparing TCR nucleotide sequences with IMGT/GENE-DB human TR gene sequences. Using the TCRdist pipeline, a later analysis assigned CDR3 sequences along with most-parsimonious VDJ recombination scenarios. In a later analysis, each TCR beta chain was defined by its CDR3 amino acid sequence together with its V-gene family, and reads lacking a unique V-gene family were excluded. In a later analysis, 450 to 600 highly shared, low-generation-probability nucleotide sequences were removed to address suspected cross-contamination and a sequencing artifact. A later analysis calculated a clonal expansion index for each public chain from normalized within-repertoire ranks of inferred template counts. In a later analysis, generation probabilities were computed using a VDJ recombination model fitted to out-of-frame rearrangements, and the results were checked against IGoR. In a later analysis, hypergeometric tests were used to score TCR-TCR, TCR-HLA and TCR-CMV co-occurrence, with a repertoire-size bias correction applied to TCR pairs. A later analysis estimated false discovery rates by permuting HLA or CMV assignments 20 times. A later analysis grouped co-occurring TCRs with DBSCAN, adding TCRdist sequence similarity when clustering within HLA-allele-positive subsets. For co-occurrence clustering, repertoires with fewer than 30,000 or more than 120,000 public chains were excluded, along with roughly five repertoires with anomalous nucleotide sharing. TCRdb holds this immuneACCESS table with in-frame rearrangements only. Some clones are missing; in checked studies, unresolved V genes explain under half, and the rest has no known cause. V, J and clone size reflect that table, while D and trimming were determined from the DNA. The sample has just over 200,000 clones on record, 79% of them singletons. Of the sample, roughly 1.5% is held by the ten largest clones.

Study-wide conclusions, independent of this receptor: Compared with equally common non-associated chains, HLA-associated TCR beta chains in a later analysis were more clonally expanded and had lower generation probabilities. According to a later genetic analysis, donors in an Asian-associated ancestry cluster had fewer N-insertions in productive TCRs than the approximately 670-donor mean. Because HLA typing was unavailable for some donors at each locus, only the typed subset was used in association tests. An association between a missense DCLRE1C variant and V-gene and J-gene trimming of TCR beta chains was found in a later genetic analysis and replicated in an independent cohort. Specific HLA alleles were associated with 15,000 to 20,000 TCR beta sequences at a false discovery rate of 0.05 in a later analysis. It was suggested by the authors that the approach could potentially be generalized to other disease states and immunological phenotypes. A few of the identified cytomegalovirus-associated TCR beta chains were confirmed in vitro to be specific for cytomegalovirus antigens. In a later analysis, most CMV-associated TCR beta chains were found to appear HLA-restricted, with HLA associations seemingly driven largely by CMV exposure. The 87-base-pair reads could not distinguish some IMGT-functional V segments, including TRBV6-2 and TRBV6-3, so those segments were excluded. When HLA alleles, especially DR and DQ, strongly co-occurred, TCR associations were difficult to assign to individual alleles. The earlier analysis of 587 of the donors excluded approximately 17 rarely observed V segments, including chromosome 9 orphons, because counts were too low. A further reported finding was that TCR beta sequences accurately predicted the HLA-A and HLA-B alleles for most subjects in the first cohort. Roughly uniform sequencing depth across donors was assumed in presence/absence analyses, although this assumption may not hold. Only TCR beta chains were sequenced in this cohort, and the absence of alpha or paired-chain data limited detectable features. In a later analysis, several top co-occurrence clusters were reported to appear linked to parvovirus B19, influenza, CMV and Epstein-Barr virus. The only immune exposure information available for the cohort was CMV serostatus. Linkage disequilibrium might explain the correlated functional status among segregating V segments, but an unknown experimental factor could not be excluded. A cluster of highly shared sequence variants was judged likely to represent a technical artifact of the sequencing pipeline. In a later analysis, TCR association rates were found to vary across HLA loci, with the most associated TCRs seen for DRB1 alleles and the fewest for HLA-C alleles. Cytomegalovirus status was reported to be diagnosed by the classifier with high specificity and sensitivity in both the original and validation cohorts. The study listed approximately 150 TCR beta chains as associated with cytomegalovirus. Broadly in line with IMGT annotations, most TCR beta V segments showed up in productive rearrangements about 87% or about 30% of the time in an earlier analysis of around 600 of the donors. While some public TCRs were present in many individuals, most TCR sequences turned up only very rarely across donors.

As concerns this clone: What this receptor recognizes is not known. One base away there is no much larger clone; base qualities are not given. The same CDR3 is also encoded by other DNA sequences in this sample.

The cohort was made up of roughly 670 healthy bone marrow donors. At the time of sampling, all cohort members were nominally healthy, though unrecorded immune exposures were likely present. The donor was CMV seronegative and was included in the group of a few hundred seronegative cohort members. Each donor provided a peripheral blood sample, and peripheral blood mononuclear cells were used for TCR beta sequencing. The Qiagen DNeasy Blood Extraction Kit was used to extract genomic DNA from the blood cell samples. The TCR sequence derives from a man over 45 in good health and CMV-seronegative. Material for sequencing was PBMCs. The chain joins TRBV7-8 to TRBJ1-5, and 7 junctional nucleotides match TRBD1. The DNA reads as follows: TGTGCCAGCAGCTTAGTGCCAGGGGGACAGCCCCAGCATTTT. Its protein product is CASSLVPGGQPQHF.